This T cell receptor (beta chain) was sequenced during a study of T cell changes during pregnancy in multiple sclerosis. Trimming cost V 0 bases and J 7 bases; bases outside gene matches: 9. There are 16 residues in the CDR3. Germline CDR1 and CDR2: LGHNA and YNFKEQ. Profiling relied on immunoSEQ multiplex PCR, and the TCRdb table lists in-frame clones only, not all of them. The repertoire consists of over 35,000 clones, with about 92% occurring once and the leading ten covering 1% to 1.5%. The chain links TRBV4-2 to TRBJ2-1, with 7 bases identical to TRBD2. The sequenced sample was peripheral blood, obtained before pregnancy. This TCR came from a female donor with multiple sclerosis, enrolled in a pregnancy study. This CDR3 is CASSQDREREVNEQFF. CDR3 coding DNA: TGTGCCAGCAGCCAAGATCGAGAGCGGGAAGTGAATGAGCAGTTCTTC.